Presented here are 11 T cell receptor beta chains from one specimen sequenced in a study of vaccination and CD4 T cells after COVID-19. These receptors' targets are unknown. Treatment specified: roughly 11-day PBMC culture with coronavirus spike peptide pools or control peptides (ViraFEST assay). An Oncomine TCR Beta short-read assay was used to sequence the DNA from cultured CD4+ T cells. One entry per CDR3 protein results from TCRdb running MiXCR on the PCR reads. The data contain over 10,000 distinct CDR3 sequences, 60% to 75% of them singletons. Material: CD4+ T cells from blood, cultured in vitro. The source is a human donor who had recovered from COVID-19.

The sample holds a few counts of this clonotype. The CDR3 spells CAWSVIPRTSAQETQYF. The DNA for the CDR3 is TGTGCCTGGAGTGTTATCCCCCGGACTAGCGCCCAAGAGACCCAGTACTTC. The rearrangement links TRBV30 to TRBJ2-5, with 9 nucleotides matching TRBD2. Germline V gives CDR1 GTSNPN, CDR2 SVGIG (reference sequence). The CDR3 extends over 17 amino acids. J was trimmed by 1 base and V by 0 bases; bases with no gene match: 9.

The chain is built from TRBV6-1 and TRBJ2-1; no definite D call. Germline assignment: CDR1 MNHNS and CDR2 SASEGT. The CDR3 is made up of 12 amino acids. The V end lost 5 bases, the J end lost 8 bases, and 10 bases lay between the germline ends. CDR3 sequence: CASSPRVDEQFF. CDR3 sequence (DNA): TGTGCCAGCAGTCCACGGGTGGATGAGCAGTTCTTC.

In this sample, this clonotype turned up a few times. The chain couples TRBV10-3 to TRBJ2-7, with D possibly called TRBD1 or TRBD2 (5 bases each). V was trimmed by 6 bases and J by 0 bases, leaving 15 bases between them. CDR3 length equals 15 residues. The germline V gene has CDR1 ENHRY and CDR2 SYGVKD. Here the CDR3 reads CAIRPEGLPSYEQYF. CDR3 sequence (DNA): TGTGCCATCAGGCCCGAGGGGCTTCCCTCCTACGAGCAGTACTTC.

This chain links TRBV5-1 with TRBJ1-2, with TRBD1 matching over 10 bases. There are 15 residues in the CDR3. The V gene's germline CDR1 is SGHRS and CDR2 YFSETQ. V lost 4 bases and J lost 7; bases outside the gene matches: 10. This CDR3 reads CASSLEGQGQGGYTF. In DNA, the CDR3 is TGCGCCAGCAGCCTTGAGGGACAGGGGCAGGGTGGCTACACCTTC.

The chain has TRBV9 and TRBJ1-5; a weak D match, TRBD1 (6 bases). The CDR3 loop spans 15 amino acids. The V and J ends lost 4 bases and 4 bases respectively, with 15 bases between them. Germline-derived CDR1 and CDR2 are SGDLS and YYNGEE. The CDR3 region has the DNA TGTGCCAGCAGCCTCGGACAGCTTCCGAATCAGCCCCAGCATTTT. Protein sequence: CASSLGQLPNQPQHF.

J is TRBJ2-7 and V is TRBV6-1; weak D call: TRBD2 (7 bases). V was clipped by 6 bases and J by 0 bases, with 15 bases between them. The V gene's germline CDR1 is MNHNS and CDR2 SASEGT. CDR3 size: 15 residues. CDR3 in DNA: TGTGCCAGCAGCATGGAGGGGGGGGGCTCCTACGAGCAGTACTTC. Translating it yields CASSMEGGGSYEQYF.

By sample fraction, this clonotype is large. The chain is built from TRBV6-1 and TRBJ2-7; TRBD2 is a possible D gene (6 bases). The V gene's germline CDR1 is MNHNS and CDR2 SASEGT. This CDR3 is 17 amino acids long. The V gene lost 0 bases and the J gene lost 3 bases, with 18 bases spanning the gap. The CDR3, as DNA: TGTGCCAGCAGTGAAGCAGGACTAAGGGAGGCAATCTACGAGCAGTACTTC. Translation gives CASSEAGLREAIYEQYF.

This sequence joins TRBV5-1 and TRBJ1-6; 9 nucleotides line up with TRBD1. Germline loops: CDR1 SGHRS, CDR2 YFSETQ. Unmatched junction bases numbered 12, after V lost 4 bases and J lost 10 bases. This CDR3 spans 16 amino acids. The CDR3 coding sequence is TGCGCCAGCAGCCCAACACAGGGGGCGAGGTACTCACCCCTCCACTTT. Amino acid sequence: CASSPTQGARYSPLHF.

This clonotype turned up a few times. The V call is TRBV6-5, the J call TRBJ1-5; D is uncertain. V lost 2 bases, J lost 1 base, and 6 bases lay in between. The CDR3 has 14 amino acids. Germline lookup yields CDR1 MNHEY and CDR2 SVGAGI. The chain's CDR3 is CASSYLGSNQPQHF. CDR3 sequence (DNA): TGTGCCAGCAGTTACCTAGGGAGCAATCAGCCCCAGCATTTT.

DNA for the CDR3: TGCAGTGCTACAGATAGCAATCAGCCCCAGCATTTT. Translated, it gives CSATDSNQPQHF. The rearrangement links TRBV20-1 to TRBJ1-5; D unclear. Germline lookup yields CDR1 DFQATT and CDR2 SNEGSKA (reference sequence). The V end was cut by 4 bases, the J end by 0 bases, with 4 bases between. This CDR3 contains 12 residues.

This clonotype has just a few counts. This chain uses TRBV6-4 with TRBJ1-2; possible D gene TRBD1, 6 bases. Trimming stripped 3 bases from V and 4 bases from J, with 18 bases between. The CDR3 extends over 16 amino acids. Germline CDR1 and CDR2: MRHNA and SNTAGT. CDR3 sequence reads: CASSETWARGTYGYTF. The CDR3 DNA sequence: TGTGCCAGCAGTGAAACGTGGGCCAGGGGTACCTATGGCTACACCTTC.